This is a list of T cell receptor beta chains from one sample in a study of blood T cells in healthy people across ages. TCRdb reanalysed the 5' RACE reads using MiXCR and keeps one entry per CDR3 protein. Of about 970,000 distinct CDR3 sequences in the sample, 51% were seen once. Sequencing used blood. These receptors were collected from a woman aged 55-69 years in good health. Each CDR3 is given with its conserved first and last residue. D genes are given only for firm matches. Expanded clones are given a class, and other clones once, few, many or no size at all.

v_gene	j_gene	abundance	d_gene	CDR3nt	CDR3aa
TRBV13	TRBJ2-7	few	-	TGTGCCAGCAGCTCCCCACCGCCTGCGGGTCTGGGGGTGGGTGAGCAGTACTTC	CASSSPPPAGLGVGEQYF
TRBV7-2	TRBJ2-1	once	TRBD2	TGTGCCAGCAGCGAACGGAGCGGGAGGGCCCACAATGAGCAGTTCTTC	CASSERSGRAHNEQFF
TRBV4-1	TRBJ1-2	-	-	TGCGCCAGCAGCCAAGTTACGAATGGCTACACCTTC	CASSQVTNGYTF
TRBV21-1	TRBJ1-5	-	-	TGTGCCAGCAGCAAGGGGACAGGGCTGGGTGGGCATTTT	CASSKGTGLGGHF
TRBV7-2	TRBJ2-5	once	TRBD2	TGTGCCAGCAGCTGGGGACTAGCGGGGGGGCGAGAGACCCAGTACTTC	CASSWGLAGGRETQYF
TRBV28	TRBJ2-1	-	-	TGTGCCAGCAGTCCCCCGGGTAGCGTTAGGGGTGAGCAGTTCTTC	CASSPPGSVRGEQFF
TRBV25-1	TRBJ1-6	-	-	TGTGCCAGCAGAGGGATGGGGACGAATTCACCCCTCCACTTT	CASRGMGTNSPLHF
TRBV7-9	TRBJ2-1	-	-	TGTGCCAGCAGCTTACGGGGGATCGCTCAGTTCTTC	CASSLRGIAQFF
TRBV20-1	TRBJ2-1	few	-	TGCAGTGCTTATGTCCTACTCGTACCCTACAATGAGCAGTTCTTC	CSAYVLLVPYNEQFF
TRBV28	TRBJ2-7	-	-	TGTGCCAGCTTAGGGGTTCTCTACGAGCAGTACTTC	CASLGVLYEQYF
TRBV28	TRBJ2-1	-	-	TGTGCCAGCAGAAAGGGGGTCGATGAGCAGTTCTTC	CASRKGVDEQFF
TRBV7-6	TRBJ2-5	-	-	TGTGCCAGCAGCTTAGGTAGGGCTGACAGTGAGCAGTACTTC	CASSLGRADSEQYF
TRBV5-1	TRBJ2-7	-	TRBD2	TGCGCCAGCAGCTTGTCCATCTTACTAGCGGGAGTGTACGAGCAGTACTTC	CASSLSILLAGVYEQYF
TRBV5-1	TRBJ2-5	-	TRBD2	TGCGCCAGCAGCTTTCGACGAGCGGGACAAGAGACCCAGTACTTC	CASSFRRAGQETQYF
TRBV12-3/TRBV12-4	TRBJ1-1	few	-	TGTGCCAGCAGTCCTCCAGGGGTCAACACTGAAGCTTTCTTT	CASSPPGVNTEAFF
TRBV7-3	TRBJ2-1	-	TRBD1	TGTGCCAGCAGCTTACCAGGGGGCGAAGCGGAGGAGCAGTTCTTC	CASSLPGGEAEEQFF
TRBV6-5	TRBJ2-7	once	-	TGTGCCAGCAGTTACGGCGCGGCGCAGTACTTC	CASSYGAAQYF
TRBV11-2	TRBJ1-2	few	-	TGTGCCAGCAGCTTACGGGTTGGGACTCCTCTCCTTTATGGCTACACCTTC	CASSLRVGTPLLYGYTF
TRBV5-5	TRBJ2-5	-	-	TGTGCCAGCAGCGACGTTGGGACGCTCCAAGAGACCCAGTACTTC	CASSDVGTLQETQYF
TRBV28	TRBJ2-5	-	TRBD2	TGTGCCAGCAGTCCTTGGGAGCGGGAGATGGAGACCCAGTACTTC	CASSPWEREMETQYF
TRBV29-1	TRBJ2-7	-	TRBD2	TGCAGCGTTGAAAGAGGAGCGGGAGATAGTTCCTACGAGCAGTACTTC	CSVERGAGDSSYEQYF
TRBV20-1	TRBJ2-1	-	-	TGCAGTGCCAACGGTCCAGGGAGCCAGTTCTACAATGAGCAGTTCTTC	CSANGPGSQFYNEQFF
TRBV12-3/TRBV12-4	TRBJ2-3	-	TRBD2	TGTGCCACCTCCCTGAGACGAGCGGGAGGGTATACGCAGTATTTT	CATSLRRAGGYTQYF
TRBV10-3	TRBJ2-5	-	TRBD2	TGTGCCACCGGATACACCGGGACTAGCGTGGAGACCCAGTACTTC	CATGYTGTSVETQYF
TRBV6-1	TRBJ2-1	-	TRBD1	TGTGCCAGCAGTCAGGACAGGGGATCGTCCTCGTTCTTC	CASSQDRGSSSFF
TRBV29-1	TRBJ1-6	-	TRBD1	TGCAGCGTTGAAGAGGCAGGGGGCGCGGGGTCACCCCTCCACTTT	CSVEEAGGAGSPLHF
TRBV7-2	TRBJ2-1	-	TRBD1	TGTGCCAGCAGCTTGGACAGGGGAACAAAAAATGAGCAGTTCTTC	CASSLDRGTKNEQFF
TRBV6-6	TRBJ2-5	few	TRBD2	TGTGCCAGCAGTTACTACCGTACTAGCGGCCAAGAGACCCAGTACTTC	CASSYYRTSGQETQYF
TRBV7-2	TRBJ2-3	few	TRBD2	TGTGCCAGCCGTATACCACTAGCGGGAGATACGCAGTATTTT	CASRIPLAGDTQYF
TRBV27	TRBJ2-7	few	-	TGTGCCAGCAGTGTATTCGGGACGAGCGAGCAGTACTTC	CASSVFGTSEQYF
TRBV29-1	TRBJ2-1	-	-	TGCAGCGTTGAGTCCCCTGGGGAGCAGTTCTTC	CSVESPGEQFF
TRBV30	TRBJ1-1	-	-	TGTGCCTGGATTCTAGTGAACACTGAAGCTTTCTTT	CAWILVNTEAFF
TRBV4-2	TRBJ2-1	-	-	TGTGCCAGCAGCCAAGGGCGGAGGTTCTCCTACAATGAGCAGTTCTTC	CASSQGRRFSYNEQFF
TRBV7-9	TRBJ2-3	-	-	TGTGCCAGCAGCTTATTTGGCCCAGATACGCAGTATTTT	CASSLFGPDTQYF
TRBV12-3/TRBV12-4	TRBJ1-1	-	-	TGTGCCAGCAGTTTAGTTAACTCCCTGACGGCTGAAGCTTTCTTT	CASSLVNSLTAEAFF
TRBV28	TRBJ2-7	-	-	TGTGCCAGCAGTTCCAATTCAGCCCGGCGAACCCAGTACTTC	CASSSNSARRTQYF
TRBV18	TRBJ2-7	many	-	TGTGCCAGCTCATGGGAGGGGGCAACCTACGAGCAGTACTTC	CASSWEGATYEQYF
TRBV15	TRBJ2-1	-	-	TGTGCCACCAGCAGTTCCGAGAGACAGAGCTCCTACAATGAGCAGTTCTTC	CATSSSERQSSYNEQFF
TRBV20-1	TRBJ2-1	few	-	TGCAGTGCGCTGACAGTTTTCGGCTACAATGAGCAGTTCTTC	CSALTVFGYNEQFF
TRBV20-1	TRBJ2-1	-	-	TGCAGTGCTAGACGTACAGGGTCCCTCACTGAGCAGTTCTTC	CSARRTGSLTEQFF
TRBV27	TRBJ1-6	-	-	TGTGCCAGCAGTTTATCCAGGACAGATTCACCCCTCCACTTT	CASSLSRTDSPLHF
TRBV20-1	TRBJ2-7	few	TRBD2	TGCAGTGCAAAAAATCATGCGGGAGACGACGAGCAGTACTTC	CSAKNHAGDDEQYF
TRBV28	TRBJ1-5	-	TRBD1	TGTGCCAGCAGCCAAGGGGACAGTGGAGATCAGCCCCAGCATTTT	CASSQGDSGDQPQHF
TRBV25-1	TRBJ2-3	-	TRBD2	TGTGCCAGCAGTGGGGGCCCAGTTGGGAGGGCCAAGGATACGCAGTATTTT	CASSGGPVGRAKDTQYF
TRBV7-9	TRBJ2-6	few	-	TGTGCCAGCAGCTTCAAGGGCAACTCTGGGGCCAACGTCCTGACTTTC	CASSFKGNSGANVLTF
TRBV28	TRBJ2-7	-	-	TGTGCCAGCACCCTCCCGGGACCCCACGAGCAGTACTTC	CASTLPGPHEQYF
TRBV2	TRBJ2-3	few	TRBD2	TGTGCCAGCACAGGGCAAGCGGGAATTCCAGATACGCAGTATTTT	CASTGQAGIPDTQYF
TRBV12-3/TRBV12-4	TRBJ2-7	-	TRBD2	TGTGCCAGCAGTTCGCACCAGCGGGGTACCTACGAGCAGTACTTC	CASSSHQRGTYEQYF